This T cell receptor (beta chain) was obtained from a study of response to subunit inactivated influenza vaccine. General observations from the study: Seasonal influenza vaccination, on each occasion, was suggested by the authors to recruit few new T cells.

This clonotype turned up a few times. The antigen remains unidentified. TCRdb itself ran the RT-PCR reads through MiXCR, one entry per CDR3 protein. The sample lists 430,000 or so distinct CDR3 sequences, about 10% occurring once. Germline trimming cut 8 bases from V and 5 bases from J; bases unmatched to any gene: 12. The CDR3 extends over 15 amino acids. Germline CDR1 reads MDHEN; CDR2 reads SYDVKM. The chain is built from TRBV28 and TRBJ2-3; 8 nucleotides line up with TRBD2. The TCR sequence derives from a man aged 50-60 years who received an inactivated influenza vaccine. Sequencing was performed on PBMCs from blood, taken roughly 48 days after vaccination. As DNA, the CDR3 is TGTGCCAGCGCGATCGCTGGGACTAGACTAGATACGCAGTATTTT. As protein: CASAIAGTRLDTQYF.